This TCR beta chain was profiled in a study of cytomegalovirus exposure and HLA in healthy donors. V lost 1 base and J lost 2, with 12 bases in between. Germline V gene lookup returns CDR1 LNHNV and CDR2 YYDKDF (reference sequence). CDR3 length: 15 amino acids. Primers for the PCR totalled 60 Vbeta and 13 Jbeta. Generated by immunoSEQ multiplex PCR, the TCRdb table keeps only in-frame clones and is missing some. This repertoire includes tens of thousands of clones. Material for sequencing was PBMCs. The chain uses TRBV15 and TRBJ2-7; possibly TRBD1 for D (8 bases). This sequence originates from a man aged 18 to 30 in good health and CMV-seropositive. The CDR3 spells CATSRGQGTTYEQYF. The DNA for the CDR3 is TGTGCCACCAGCAGAGGACAGGGGACTACCTACGAGCAGTACTTC.